This entry describes one TCR beta chain. The antigen remains undetermined. This record belongs to a study of T cell responses to AZD1222 COVID-19 vaccine. Study in general: Researchers grouped second doses given at about 4 or about 12 weeks into one pool.

Per the germline V gene, CDR1 is LGHNA and CDR2 is YSLEER. The V and J ends lost 5 bases and 7 bases, in that order; junction bases with no gene match: 10. This CDR3 is 15 amino acids long. Here immunoSEQ multiplex PCR was the method, and the copy in TCRdb shows in-frame clones only, minus some. The sample includes about 150,000 clones, approximately 94% of them seen just once. Findings and limits, study-wide: Donors in the cohort were predominantly white British and more often female, and clonal diversity was possibly underestimated. Once two AZD1222 doses were given, Spike-specific TCR breadth and depth went up. Baseline antibody screening turned up just six seropositive AZD1222 recipients.

The clonotype was recovered from an adult in good health. Sequencing was performed on peripheral blood, taken on day 0 of AZD1222 vaccination. The chain combines TRBV4-3 with TRBJ2-1, with 8 positions matching TRBD1. The CDR3, as DNA: TGCGCCAGCAGCGCTCAAAGGCAGGGGGCGAATGAGCAGTTCTTC. Amino acid sequence: CASSAQRQGANEQFF.